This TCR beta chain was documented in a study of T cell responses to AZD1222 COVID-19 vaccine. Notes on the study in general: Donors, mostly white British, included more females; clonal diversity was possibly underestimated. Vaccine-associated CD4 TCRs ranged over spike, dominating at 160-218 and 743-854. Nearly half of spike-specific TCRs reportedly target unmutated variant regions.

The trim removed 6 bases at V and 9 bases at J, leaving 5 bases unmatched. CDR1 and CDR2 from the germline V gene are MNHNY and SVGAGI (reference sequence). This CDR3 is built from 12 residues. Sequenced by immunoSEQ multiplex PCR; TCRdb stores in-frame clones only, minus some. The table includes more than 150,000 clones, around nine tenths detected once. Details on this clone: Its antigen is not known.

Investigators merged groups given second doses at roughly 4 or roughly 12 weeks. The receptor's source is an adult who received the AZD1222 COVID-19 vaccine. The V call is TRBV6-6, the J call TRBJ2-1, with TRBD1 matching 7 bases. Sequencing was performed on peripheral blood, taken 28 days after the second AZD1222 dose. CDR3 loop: CASSRQGSEQFF. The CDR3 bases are TGTGCCAGCAGCCGACAGGGCAGTGAGCAGTTCTTC.